The source of this T cell receptor (beta chain) is a study of T cell changes during pregnancy in multiple sclerosis. V gave up 7 bases and J gave up 4 bases, with 22 bases separating them. The CDR3 has 15 residues. Germline CDR1 reads SQVTM; CDR2 reads ANQGSEA. The method was immunoSEQ multiplex PCR; TCRdb's version includes in-frame clones alone and lacks a portion of them. This sample has around 42,000 clones, with approximately 92% found just once. The chain couples TRBV29-1 to TRBJ1-1; a weak D match, TRBD1 (6 bases). The clonotype originates from a female donor in good health, enrolled as a control in a pregnancy study. The sequencing used CD4+ T cells from peripheral blood mononuclear cells, collected in the second trimester of pregnancy. The CDR3 here is CSAPGRGGKSTEAFF. CDR3 bases: TGCAGCGCCCCAGGCAGGGGAGGGAAGAGCACTGAAGCTTTCTTT.